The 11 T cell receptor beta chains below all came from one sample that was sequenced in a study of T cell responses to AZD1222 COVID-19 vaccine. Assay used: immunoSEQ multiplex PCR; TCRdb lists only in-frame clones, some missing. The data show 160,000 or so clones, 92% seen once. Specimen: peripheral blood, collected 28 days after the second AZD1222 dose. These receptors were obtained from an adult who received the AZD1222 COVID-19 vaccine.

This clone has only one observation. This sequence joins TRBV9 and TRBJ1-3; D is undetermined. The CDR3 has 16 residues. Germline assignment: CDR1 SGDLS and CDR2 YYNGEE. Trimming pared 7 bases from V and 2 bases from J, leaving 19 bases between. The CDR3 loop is CASADWPRGTGNTIYF. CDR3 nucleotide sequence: TGTGCCAGCGCGGATTGGCCCAGAGGAACTGGAAACACCATATATTTT.

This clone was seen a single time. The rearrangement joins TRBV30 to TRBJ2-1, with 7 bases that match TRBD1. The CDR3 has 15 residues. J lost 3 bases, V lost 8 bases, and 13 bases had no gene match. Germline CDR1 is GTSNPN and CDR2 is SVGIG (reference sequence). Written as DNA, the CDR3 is TGTGCCGAATCTCTCGTAGGGGGCGACTACAATGAGCAGTTCTTC. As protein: CAESLVGGDYNEQFF.

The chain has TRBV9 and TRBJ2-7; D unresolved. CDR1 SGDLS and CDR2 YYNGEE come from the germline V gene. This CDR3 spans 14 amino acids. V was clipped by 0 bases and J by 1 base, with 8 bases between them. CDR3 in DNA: TGTGCCAGCAGCGTAGGTGGTTTTTCCTACGAGCAGTACTTC. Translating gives CASSVGGFSYEQYF.

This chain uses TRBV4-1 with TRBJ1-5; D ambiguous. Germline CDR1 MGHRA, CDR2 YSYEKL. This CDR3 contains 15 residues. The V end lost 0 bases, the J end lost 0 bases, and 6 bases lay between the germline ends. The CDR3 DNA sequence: TGCGCCAGCAGCCAAGATCTAAATAGCAATCAGCCCCAGCATTTT. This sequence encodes CASSQDLNSNQPQHF.

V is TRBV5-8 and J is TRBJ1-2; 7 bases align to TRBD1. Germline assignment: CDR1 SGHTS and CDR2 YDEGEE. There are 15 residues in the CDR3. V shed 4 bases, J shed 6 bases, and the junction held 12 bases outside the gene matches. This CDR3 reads CASSPHRDRLDGYTF. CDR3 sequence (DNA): TGTGCCAGCAGCCCGCACCGGGACAGACTAGATGGCTACACCTTC.

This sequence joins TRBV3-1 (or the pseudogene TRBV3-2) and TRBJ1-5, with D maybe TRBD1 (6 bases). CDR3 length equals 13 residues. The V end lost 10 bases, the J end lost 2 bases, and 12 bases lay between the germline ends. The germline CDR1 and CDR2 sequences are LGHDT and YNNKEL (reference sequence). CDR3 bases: TGTGCCACTGGGGGGCTAGGCAATCAGCCCCAGCATTTT. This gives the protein CATGGLGNQPQHF.

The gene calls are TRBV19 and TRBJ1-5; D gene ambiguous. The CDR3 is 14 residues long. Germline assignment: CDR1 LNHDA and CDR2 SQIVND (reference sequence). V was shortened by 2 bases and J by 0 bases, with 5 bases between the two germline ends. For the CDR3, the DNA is TGTGCCAGTAGTATACTCCATAGCAATCAGCCCCAGCATTTT. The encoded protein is CASSILHSNQPQHF.

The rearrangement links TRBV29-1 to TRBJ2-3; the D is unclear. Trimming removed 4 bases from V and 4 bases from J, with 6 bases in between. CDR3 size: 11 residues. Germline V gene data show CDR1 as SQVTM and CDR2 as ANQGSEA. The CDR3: CSVGVADTQYF. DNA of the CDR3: TGCAGCGTTGGGGTAGCAGATACGCAGTATTTT.

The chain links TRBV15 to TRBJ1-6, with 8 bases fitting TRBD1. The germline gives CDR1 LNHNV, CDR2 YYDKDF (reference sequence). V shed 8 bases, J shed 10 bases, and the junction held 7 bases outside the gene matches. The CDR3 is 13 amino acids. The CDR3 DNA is TGTGCCACCTCCCAGGACAGGGCGTCACCCCTCCACTTT. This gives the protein CATSQDRASPLHF.

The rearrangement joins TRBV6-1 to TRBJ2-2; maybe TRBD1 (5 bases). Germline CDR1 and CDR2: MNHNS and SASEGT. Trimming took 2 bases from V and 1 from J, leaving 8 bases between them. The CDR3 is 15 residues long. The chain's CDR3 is CASSEFTGNTGELFF. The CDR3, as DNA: TGTGCCAGCAGTGAATTCACAGGGAACACCGGGGAGCTGTTTTTT.

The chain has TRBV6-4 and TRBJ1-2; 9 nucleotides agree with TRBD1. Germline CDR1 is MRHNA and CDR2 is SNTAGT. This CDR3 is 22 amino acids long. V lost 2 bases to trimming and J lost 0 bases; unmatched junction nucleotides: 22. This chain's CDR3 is CASSDPSPGDREPRLANYGYTF. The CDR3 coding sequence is TGTGCCAGCAGTGACCCGTCCCCCGGGGACAGGGAACCGCGTTTAGCTAACTATGGCTACACCTTC.